The T cell receptor beta chain described here comes from a study of shared clonotypes between healthy human individuals. This clone has only one observation. Its antigen remains unknown. Study results and caveats: Clonotype sharing among donors was thought likely to change with sequencing depth. Only blood underwent sampling, and tissue repertoires likely differ.

Genomic DNA of every subset was divided equally among multiple immunoSEQ plates. Using immunoSEQ multiplex PCR, the repertoire was profiled, and TCRdb retains in-frame clones only, with some absent. This sample yields fewer than 600,000 clones, of which approximately 71% are seen a single time; approximately 12% belongs to the top ten. The CDR3 extends over 15 amino acids. The ends lost 4 bases at V and 4 bases at J; junction bases unmatched: 2. The germline V gene has CDR1 LNHDA and CDR2 SQIVND (reference sequence). This receptor was taken from a woman between 40 and 55 years old in good health. Some clones in this sample may be carry-over from other donors' samples. Material: PBMCs. The rearrangement links TRBV19 to TRBJ2-1; 12 bases are a match to TRBD2. As DNA, the CDR3 is TGTGCCAGTAGTAAAGGACTAGCGGGATACAATGAGCAGTTCTTC. Translation gives CASSKGLAGYNEQFF.